This T cell receptor (beta chain) was observed in a study of blood T cell repertoires in COVID-19 (dated by TCRdb to 2020 to 2021). General notes on the study: Collaborator samples came from the United States, Italy and Spain and covered acute and convalescent phases of COVID-19. The material from the prospective study consisted of cDNA or gDNA derived from T cells, B-cell-depleted T cells, or PBMCs. Where available, HLA class I and class II types were taken from metadata supplied by the sample provider and were not determined by assay-based typing. The sample metadata nearly always contained a de-identified subject ID, COVID-19 status, age in years and sex. A freely available public database, intended as a resource for researchers studying the immune response to SARS-CoV-2, is where the repertoires were released. Samples were obtained from the ongoing ImmuneRACE study (first 160 participants) and from 1,254 subjects provided by 6 global collaborators. The dataset comprised deeply sampled blood TCRbeta repertoires from subjects exposed to, actively infected with, or recovered from COVID-19. The paper as a whole reports these results and caveats: How much clinical and demographic metadata was included differed by source and by participant, and the metadata was provided uncurated.

The immunoSEQ Assay, a bias-controlled multiplex PCR, was used to amplify TCRbeta CDR3 regions from genomic DNA. Processing in the source paper ran as follows. The number of nucleated cells in each sample was estimated by amplification of reference gene primers within the assay. To quantify the absolute abundance of each unique TCRbeta CDR3 rearrangement, sequence reads were collapsed and filtered. For each sample, productive Simpson clonality was calculated as the square root of Simpson's diversity index across productive rearrangements. In TCRdb, the immuneACCESS table is reduced to in-frame sequences with V and J assigned. These tables do not hold every clone; where another copy was compared, an unresolved V gene accounts for under half, and the others remain unexplained. That table is the source of V, J and clone size, and D and trimming were worked out from the DNA. Present in this sample are around 250,000 clones, around 93% of which were seen just once. 2.8% of the sample is taken by the ten largest.

Participants in the prospective study were enrolled through a virtual design, were aged about 18 to 89 years, and lived in fewer than 30 United States geographic areas. To assign participants to cohorts, the prospective study relied on clinical history that participants themselves reported in a screening survey and a study questionnaire. Exposed participants had been in contact with someone with a PCR-confirmed or clinician-diagnosed COVID-19 case within 2 weeks of study entry. Mobile phlebotomists in the prospective study collected whole blood, serum and a nasopharyngeal or oropharyngeal swab from every participant. Over an approximately two-month period, participants in the prospective study had the option of providing additional blood draws and questionnaires. Before DNA extraction, blood samples from the prospective study were shipped at room temperature or frozen. Counted from cysteine to phenylalanine, this CDR3 has 16 amino acids. Only CDR3 DNA is held: 48 bases, read in frame from base 1. Germline trimming amounts to 8 bases on V and 4 bases on J, with 13 as the count of junction bases outside the gene matches. The germline V gene (reference sequence) provides CDR1 LGHDT and CDR2 YNNKEL.

A word on this clone: The antigen it recognizes is unknown. Per-base qualities were not stored, and no clone one base away is much larger.

This TCR was recovered from a middle-aged man who had been exposed to COVID-19. Sequenced sample: PBMCs or T cells enriched from blood (not recorded which). Recombination linked TRBV3-1 (or the pseudogene TRBV3-2) to TRBJ2-3; TRBD1 lines up with 9 middle nucleotides. The CDR3 protein sequence reads: CASQPIPGQGADTQYF. At the DNA level, the sequence is TGTGCCAGCCAACCTATTCCGGGACAGGGAGCAGATACGCAGTATTTT.